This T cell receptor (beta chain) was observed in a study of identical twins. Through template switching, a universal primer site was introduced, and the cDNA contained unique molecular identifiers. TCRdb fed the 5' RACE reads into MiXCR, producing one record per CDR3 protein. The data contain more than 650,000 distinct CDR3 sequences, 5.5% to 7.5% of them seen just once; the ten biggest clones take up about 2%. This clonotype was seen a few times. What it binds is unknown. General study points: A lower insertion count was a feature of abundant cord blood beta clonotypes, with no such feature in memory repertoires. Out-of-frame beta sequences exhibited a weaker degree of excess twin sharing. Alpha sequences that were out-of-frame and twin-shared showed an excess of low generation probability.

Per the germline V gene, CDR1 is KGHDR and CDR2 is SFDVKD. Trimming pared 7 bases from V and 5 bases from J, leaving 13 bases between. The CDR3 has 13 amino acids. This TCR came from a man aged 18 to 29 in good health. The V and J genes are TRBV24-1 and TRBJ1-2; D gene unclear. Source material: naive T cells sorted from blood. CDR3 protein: CATSGSRGYGYTF. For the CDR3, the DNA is TGTGCCACCAGCGGGAGCAGAGGTTATGGCTACACCTTC.